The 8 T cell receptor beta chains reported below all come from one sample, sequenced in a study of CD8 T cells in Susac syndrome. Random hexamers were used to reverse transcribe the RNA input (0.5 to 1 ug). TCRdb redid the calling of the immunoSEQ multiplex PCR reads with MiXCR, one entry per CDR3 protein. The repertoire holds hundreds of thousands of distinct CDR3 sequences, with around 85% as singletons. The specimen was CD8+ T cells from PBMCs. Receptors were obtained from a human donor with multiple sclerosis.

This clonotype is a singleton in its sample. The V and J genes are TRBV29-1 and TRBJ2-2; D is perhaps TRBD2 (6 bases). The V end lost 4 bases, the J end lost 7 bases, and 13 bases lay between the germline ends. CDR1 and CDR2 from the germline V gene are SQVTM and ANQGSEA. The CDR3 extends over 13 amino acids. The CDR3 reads CSVVGRAIGELFF. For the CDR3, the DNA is TGCAGCGTTGTCGGGAGAGCTATCGGGGAGCTGTTTTTT.

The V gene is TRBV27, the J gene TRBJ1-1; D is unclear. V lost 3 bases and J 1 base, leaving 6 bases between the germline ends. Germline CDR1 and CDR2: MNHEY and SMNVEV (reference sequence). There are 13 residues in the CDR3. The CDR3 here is CASSFGSNTEAFF. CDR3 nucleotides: TGTGCCAGCAGTTTCGGTTCGAACACTGAAGCTTTCTTT.

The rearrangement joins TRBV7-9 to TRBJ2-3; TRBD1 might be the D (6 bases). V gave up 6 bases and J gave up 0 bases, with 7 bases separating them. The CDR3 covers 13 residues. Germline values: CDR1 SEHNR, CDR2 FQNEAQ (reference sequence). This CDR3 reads CASRGGSTDTQYF. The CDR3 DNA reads TGTGCCAGCAGAGGGGGAAGCACAGATACGCAGTATTTT.

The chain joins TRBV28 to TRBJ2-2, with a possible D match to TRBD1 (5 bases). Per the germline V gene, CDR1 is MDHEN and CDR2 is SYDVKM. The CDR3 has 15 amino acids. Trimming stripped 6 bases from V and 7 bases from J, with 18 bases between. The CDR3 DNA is TGTGCCAGCAGCCTTCTTCAGGGTTACGGCGGGGAGCTGTTTTTT. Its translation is CASSLLQGYGGELFF.

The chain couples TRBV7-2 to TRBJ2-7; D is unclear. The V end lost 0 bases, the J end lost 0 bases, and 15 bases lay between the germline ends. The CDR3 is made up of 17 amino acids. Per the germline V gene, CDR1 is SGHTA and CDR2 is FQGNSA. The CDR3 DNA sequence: TGTGCCAGCAGCTTAGCCACTGGCGGCTTGAGCTCCTACGAGCAGTACTTC. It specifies CASSLATGGLSSYEQYF.

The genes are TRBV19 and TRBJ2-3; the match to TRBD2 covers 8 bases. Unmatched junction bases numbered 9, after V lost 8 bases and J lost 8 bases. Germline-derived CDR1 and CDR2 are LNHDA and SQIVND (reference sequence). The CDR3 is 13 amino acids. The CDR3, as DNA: TGTGCCAGTCAAGCAGCGGGAGCGCGTACGCAGTATTTT. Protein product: CASQAAGARTQYF.

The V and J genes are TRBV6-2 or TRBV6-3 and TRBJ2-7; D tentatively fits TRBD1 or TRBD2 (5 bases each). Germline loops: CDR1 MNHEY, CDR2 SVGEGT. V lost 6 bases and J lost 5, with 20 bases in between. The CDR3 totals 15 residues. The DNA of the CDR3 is TGTGCCAGCAGCTCGTCAGGGAGAAGGGTCGACGAGCAGTACTTC. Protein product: CASSSSGRRVDEQYF.

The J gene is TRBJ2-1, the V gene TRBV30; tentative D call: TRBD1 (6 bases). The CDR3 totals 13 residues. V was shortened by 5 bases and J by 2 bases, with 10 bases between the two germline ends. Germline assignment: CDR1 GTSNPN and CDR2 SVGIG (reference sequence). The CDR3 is CAWGTGTYNEQFF. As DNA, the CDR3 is TGTGCCTGGGGAACAGGGACCTACAATGAGCAGTTCTTC.